This passage covers 14 T cell receptor beta chains from one sample sequenced in a study of blood T cells in healthy people across ages (dated by TCRdb to between 2015 and 2016). The library was produced with 5' RACE. The sequencer was an Illumina HiSeq 2500. A second PCR of about 6 to 11 cycles was run with a J-beta primer mix and a sample-barcoded 5' primer. The raw public data were reprocessed by TCRdb itself: fastp quality trimming at Q25, MiXCR clonotype calling, in-frame beta chains only. Rows are combined by CDR3 protein, so each entry shows the most common genes and DNA. This sample is represented by some 550,000 distinct CDR3 sequences; more than 45% of them were singletons. The ten largest clones represent roughly 24% of the sample. Sequencing was carried out using blood. The receptors were gathered from a man of 80 years or more in good health.

CDR3 bases: TGTGCCAGCAGTTCTGCCCGGACAGGGATGGAGACCCAGTACTTC. This codes for CASSSARTGMETQYF. The chain recombines TRBV6-2 or TRBV6-3 with TRBJ2-5; 8 bases align to TRBD1. This CDR3 region has 15 residues. Germline-derived CDR1 and CDR2 are MNHEY and SVGEGT. Trimming cost V 4 bases and J 5 bases; bases outside gene matches: 9.

This clonotype occurred once. A much larger clone sits a single nucleotide away, making a read error possible. The chain uses TRBV6-5 and TRBJ1-2; D not resolved. The CDR3 is 11 residues long. Trimming took 11 bases from V and 10 from J, leaving 17 bases between them. Germline V gives CDR1 MNHEY, CDR2 SVGAGI. The CDR3 here is CAAIGREVYTF. CDR3 coding DNA: TGTGCCGCCATTGGCCGGGAGGTCTACACCTTC.

For the CDR3, the DNA is TGCGCCAGCAGCCAAGGAGGGGGTAGCGGGGGGATCACAGATACGCAGTATTTT. Encoded protein: CASSQGGGSGGITDTQYF. The rearrangement uses TRBV4-3 and TRBJ2-3; TRBD2 matches 10 bases. Germline values: CDR1 LGHNA, CDR2 YSLEER. This CDR3 has 18 residues. Trimming cost V 1 base and J 2 bases; bases outside gene matches: 9.

In its sample, this clonotype was seen a few times. The chain recombines TRBV20-1 with TRBJ2-1, with no clear D. Germline V gives CDR1 DFQATT, CDR2 SNEGSKA (reference sequence). Trimming removed 3 bases from V and 9 bases from J, with 6 bases in between. The CDR3 totals 10 residues. The CDR3 is CSASFGEQFF. CDR3 coding DNA: TGCAGTGCTAGCTTTGGTGAGCAGTTCTTC.

This chain uses TRBV27 with TRBJ2-6, with 11 bases identical to TRBD2. Germline V CDR1 and CDR2: MNHEY, SMNVEV (reference sequence). The V segment lost 5 bases and the J segment 0 bases; nucleotides outside the gene matches: 6. The length of the CDR3 is 18 residues. The CDR3 here is CASSLRLAGNSGANVLTF. The CDR3 region has the DNA TGTGCCAGCAGTCTGAGACTAGCGGGGAACTCTGGGGCCAACGTCCTGACTTTC.

This clonotype has a single count. The chain recombines TRBV29-1 with TRBJ2-4, with 11 positions matching TRBD2. The CDR3 loop spans 17 amino acids. J gave up 1 base and V 6 bases, and 11 bases lay outside the gene matches. CDR1 is SQVTM and CDR2 is ANQGSEA in the germline V gene. CDR3 amino acids: CSVAGTSGGGAKNIQYF. CDR3 nucleotide sequence: TGCAGCGTCGCCGGGACTAGCGGCGGGGGGGCCAAAAACATTCAGTACTTC.

The V call is TRBV4-3, the J call TRBJ2-6, with D unclear. The CDR3 length is 16 residues. V was shortened by 1 base and J by 4 bases, with 11 bases between the two germline ends. Germline assignment: CDR1 LGHNA and CDR2 YSLEER. For the CDR3, the DNA is TGCGCCAGCAGCCAAGTATGGAAAACCGGGGCCAACGTCCTGACTTTC. As protein: CASSQVWKTGANVLTF.

At least ten counts were recorded for this clonotype. The gene calls are TRBV6-5 and TRBJ2-1; perhaps TRBD2 as D (5 bases). V lost 1 base and J 8 bases, leaving 12 bases between the germline ends. Germline V CDR1 and CDR2: MNHEY, SVGAGI. The CDR3 runs 14 residues. Here the CDR3 reads CASSYFLAADEQFF. The CDR3, as DNA: TGTGCCAGCAGTTACTTCCTAGCAGCCGATGAGCAGTTCTTC.

In its sample, this clonotype was seen a few times. This rearrangement joins TRBV7-9 to TRBJ1-2; unclear D gene. V was clipped by 0 bases and J by 8 bases, with 7 bases between them. Germline values: CDR1 SEHNR, CDR2 FQNEAQ (reference sequence). The CDR3 runs 12 residues. Here the CDR3 reads CASSLAPLGYTF. The CDR3 nucleotides are TGTGCCAGCAGCTTAGCCCCCCTGGGCTACACCTTC.

Only a few counts were recorded for this clonotype. The chain joins TRBV12-3 or TRBV12-4 to TRBJ1-5; no reliable D call. V lost 3 bases and J lost 4, with 10 bases in between. The CDR3 covers 14 residues. The CDR3 nucleotides are TGTGCCAGCAGTTTTAACCCCAGGAATCAGCCCCAGCATTTT. Its protein is CASSFNPRNQPQHF.

The chain is built from TRBV25-1 and TRBJ2-5, with D perhaps matching TRBD2 (5 bases). Per germline, CDR1 MGHDK and CDR2 SYGVNS. Trimming shortened V by 2 bases and J by 4 bases, and 14 bases separated the two germline ends. The CDR3 contains 15 residues. CDR3 DNA: TGTGCCAGCAGTGAAGTTGCCAGGAGGAGAGAGACCCAGTACTTC. Translating gives CASSEVARRRETQYF.

The V and J genes are TRBV7-9 and TRBJ2-1; perhaps TRBD2 as D (5 bases). Germline V gives CDR1 SEHNR, CDR2 FQNEAQ (reference sequence). The CDR3 sequence is 15 residues long. V dropped 2 bases and J dropped 9 bases, with 17 bases sitting between them. The CDR3 sequence: CASSLSGGYSVEQFF. For the CDR3, the DNA is TGTGCCAGCAGCTTATCTGGCGGGTATTCGGTTGAGCAGTTCTTC. Complete variable domain (other parts from reference TRBV7-9 and TRBJ2-1): DTGVSQNPRHKITKRGQNVTFRCDPISEHNRLYWYRQTLGQGPEFLTYFQNEAQLEKSRLLSDRFSAERPKGSFSTLEIQRTEQGDSAMYLCASSLSGGYSVEQFFGPGTRLTVL.

V gene TRBV30 combines with J gene TRBJ2-7; 7 bases are shared with TRBD2. Germline CDR1 GTSNPN, CDR2 SVGIG (reference sequence). J was trimmed by 6 bases and V by 0 bases; bases with no gene match: 5. The CDR3 runs 13 residues. In DNA form, the CDR3 reads TGTGCCTGGAGTGTGTTCAGGGAGGGCGAGCAGTACTTC. The encoded protein is CAWSVFREGEQYF.

This clonotype appeared once. V and J are TRBV5-1 and TRBJ1-2; TRBD1 agrees at 8 bases. The CDR3 contains 15 residues. From germline, CDR1 is SGHRS and CDR2 YFSETQ. Trimming removed 6 bases from V and 7 bases from J; junction bases left unmatched: 14. CDR3 in amino acids: CASNYGSGTGIGYTF. The CDR3 DNA reads as TGCGCCAGCAACTACGGGTCAGGGACAGGTATTGGCTACACCTTC.